The 26 T cell receptor beta chains given below trace back to one sample, sequenced in a study of blood T cell repertoires in COVID-19. The table came from immunoSEQ multiplex PCR; TCRdb's copy has only in-frame clones and leaves some out. Of approximately 160,000 clones in the sample, approximately 85% were seen once. Sequenced input: peripheral blood. These TCRs come from a man between 60 and 75 years old who had recovered from COVID-19.

This clone was seen more than once but under ten times. The chain has TRBV7-6 and TRBJ2-7, with a possible D match to TRBD1 (6 bases). This CDR3 is 13 amino acids long. Trimming cost V 5 bases and J 3 bases, with 11 bases left between them. Germline V gene data show CDR1 as SGHVS and CDR2 as FNYEAQ. CDR3 region: CASSLGHLYEQYF. In DNA, the CDR3 is TGTGCCAGCAGCCTGGGACACCTCTACGAGCAGTACTTC.

This clone was found a few times. The chain recombines TRBV19 with TRBJ1-1, with TRBD1 identical over 9 bases. With V trimmed by 4 bases and J by 4 bases, 4 bases remained unmatched. The CDR3 loop spans 14 amino acids. The germline gives CDR1 LNHDA, CDR2 SQIVND (reference sequence). The CDR3 DNA reads TGTGCCAGTAGTAACACAGGGGGCGGCACTGAAGCTTTCTTT. Encoded protein: CASSNTGGGTEAFF.

This chain uses TRBV15 with TRBJ2-7, with TRBD2 matching 7 bases. This CDR3 is 14 amino acids long. Germline CDR1 is LNHNV and CDR2 is YYDKDF (reference sequence). V shed 5 bases, J shed 6 bases, and the junction held 10 bases outside the gene matches. In nucleotides, the CDR3 is TGTGCCACCAGCGAAGGGACTAACCCCTCCGAGCAGTACTTC. Encoded protein: CATSEGTNPSEQYF.

The J gene is TRBJ1-2, the V gene TRBV7-2; 7 bases align to TRBD1. In germline, CDR1 is SGHTA, CDR2 FQGNSA. The V and J ends lost 4 bases and 1 base, in that order; junction bases with no gene match: 9. This CDR3 spans 16 amino acids. In DNA, the CDR3 is TGTGCCAGCAGCTCCGCCGGGACAGAAAATAACTATGGCTACACCTTC. This gives the protein CASSSAGTENNYGYTF. The complete variable domain, with remaining parts taken from reference TRBV7-2 and TRBJ1-2, reads GAGVSQSPSNKVTEKGKDVELRCDPISGHTALYWYRQSLGQGLEFLIYFQGNSAPDKSGLPSDRFSAERTGGSVSTLTIQRTQQEDSAVYLCASSSAGTENNYGYTFGSGTRLTVV.

The chain couples TRBV19 to TRBJ1-1; D remains unclear. V was shortened by 7 bases and J by 2 bases, with 14 bases between the two germline ends. CDR1 is LNHDA and CDR2 is SQIVND in the germline V gene (reference sequence). The length of the CDR3 is 14 residues. The CDR3 sequence is CASTRQFSNTEAFF. The CDR3 region has the DNA TGTGCCAGTACGCGACAATTTTCCAACACTGAAGCTTTCTTT.

This clone has only one observation. The rearrangement uses TRBV5-4 and TRBJ2-7; tentatively, D is TRBD1 (6 bases). CDR3 length: 14 residues. Germline V gene lookup returns CDR1 SGHNT and CDR2 YYREEE (reference sequence). V was shortened by 3 bases and J by 4 bases, with 14 bases between the two germline ends. The chain's CDR3 is CASSYQGKPYEQYF. The CDR3 region has the DNA TGTGCCAGCAGCTACCAGGGGAAACCTTACGAGCAGTACTTC.

This clone has a single count. The chain recombines TRBV6-5 with TRBJ1-1; D unresolved. The CDR3 covers 15 residues. In germline, CDR1 is MNHEY, CDR2 SVGAGI. Trimming removed 0 bases at V and 1 base at J, with 9 bases between. The CDR3 coding sequence is TGTGCCAGCAGTTACTCGAACACCCAGAACACTGAAGCTTTCTTT. It yields the protein CASSYSNTQNTEAFF.

V usage is TRBV7-2 and J usage is TRBJ1-3, with D uncertain. Between the trimmed V and J ends, which lost 6 bases and 0 bases, there was a span of 9 bases. Germline values: CDR1 SGHTA, CDR2 FQGNSA. The CDR3 runs 14 residues. The CDR3 nucleotides are TGTGCCAGCAGACGGGTTCTCTCTGGAAACACCATATATTTT. Its translation is CASRRVLSGNTIYF. Combining the CDR3 with reference TRBV7-2 and TRBJ1-3 gives the whole variable domain GAGVSQSPSNKVTEKGKDVELRCDPISGHTALYWYRQSLGQGLEFLIYFQGNSAPDKSGLPSDRFSAERTGGSVSTLTIQRTQQEDSAVYLCASRRVLSGNTIYFGEGSWLTVV.

This rearrangement joins TRBV2 to TRBJ2-5; D is perhaps TRBD1 (6 bases). V lost 1 base, J lost 5 bases, and 14 bases lay in between. Per the germline V gene, CDR1 is SNHLY and CDR2 is FYNNEI. This CDR3 region has 15 residues. The CDR3 DNA reads as TGTGCCAGCAGTGAAGAAGACAGGAGCAGGGAGACCCAGTACTTC. Its protein product is CASSEEDRSRETQYF. Combining the CDR3 with reference TRBV2 and TRBJ2-5 gives the whole variable domain EPEVTQTPSHQVTQMGQEVILRCVPISNHLYFYWYRQILGQKVEFLVSFYNNEISEKSEIFDDQFSVERPDGSNFTLKIRSTKLEDSAMYFCASSEEDRSRETQYFGPGTRLLVL.

This chain's CDR3 is CASSSRVEPSAQPQHF. CDR3 nucleotides: TGTGCCAGCAGCTCCCGGGTGGAACCTAGTGCTCAGCCCCAGCATTTT. The chain joins TRBV7-8 to TRBJ1-5, with unresolved D. This CDR3 contains 16 residues. The germline V and J ends were trimmed by 4 bases and 6 bases, with 19 bases remaining between them. Germline CDR1 and CDR2: SGHVS and FQNEAQ.

The chain couples TRBV9 to TRBJ1-1; 7 bases map to TRBD1. J gave up 4 bases and V 4 bases, and 7 bases lay outside the gene matches. The CDR3 length is 14 residues. Per germline, CDR1 SGDLS and CDR2 YYNGEE. CDR3 loop: CASSPRDSFTEAFF. CDR3 coding DNA: TGTGCCAGCAGCCCCAGGGACAGTTTCACTGAAGCTTTCTTT.

The chain is built from TRBV10-3 and TRBJ2-1; D might be TRBD2 (6 bases). The length of the CDR3 is 15 residues. V lost 6 bases and J 0 bases, leaving 12 bases between the germline ends. From germline, CDR1 is ENHRY and CDR2 SYGVKD. CDR3 sequence: CAIRPGGTSYNEQFF. CDR3 sequence (DNA): TGTGCCATCAGGCCGGGCGGGACCTCCTACAATGAGCAGTTCTTC.

The chain uses TRBV5-1 and TRBJ2-1, with a weak D call TRBD2 (6 bases). The germline gives CDR1 SGHRS, CDR2 YFSETQ. Trimming cost V 0 bases and J 0 bases, with 7 bases left between them. The CDR3 is 15 residues long. The CDR3 is CASSLGGDSYNEQFF. Here the CDR3 DNA reads TGCGCCAGCAGCTTGGGCGGGGACTCCTACAATGAGCAGTTCTTC.

CDR3 nucleotides: TGTGCCAGCAGCCCCCAGGGGATGAACACTGAAGCTTTCTTT. Translated, it gives CASSPQGMNTEAFF. The chain uses TRBV7-2 and TRBJ1-1, with TRBD1 as a possible D gene (6 bases). V was cut by 5 bases and J by 0 bases, with 10 bases left in between. Germline V CDR1 and CDR2: SGHTA, FQGNSA. The CDR3 totals 14 residues.

This chain connects TRBV6-1 to TRBJ2-7; 9 nucleotides match TRBD1. CDR1 and CDR2 (germline): MNHNS, SASEGT. The CDR3 has 16 residues. The J segment lost 2 bases and the V segment lost 2 bases, leaving 7 bases of the junction unmatched. The CDR3 protein is CASSEIQGQGPYEQYF. CDR3 coding DNA: TGTGCCAGCAGTGAAATACAGGGACAGGGACCCTACGAGCAGTACTTC.

The V call is TRBV7-8, the J call TRBJ2-7; 8 nucleotides agree with TRBD2. The CDR3 contains 15 residues. Losses at the gene ends were 0 bases for V and 3 bases for J; bases not matched to a gene: 4. Per the germline V gene, CDR1 is SGHVS and CDR2 is FQNEAQ. The CDR3 bases are TGTGCCAGCAGCTTAGCTAGCGGGGTTGGCTACGAGCAGTACTTC. Its protein is CASSLASGVGYEQYF.

The CDR3 sequence is CTRDRDDEKLFF. DNA for the CDR3: TGCACGAGGGACAGGGACGATGAAAAACTGTTTTTT. The chain couples TRBV29-1 to TRBJ1-4, with 9 bases matching TRBD1. The germline CDR1 and CDR2 sequences are SQVTM and ANQGSEA. The CDR3 is 12 amino acids.

V and J are TRBV4-2 and TRBJ2-7; no definite D call. This CDR3 has 14 residues. V was shortened by 1 base and J by 4 bases, with 11 bases between the two germline ends. The germline V gene has CDR1 LGHNA and CDR2 YNFKEQ. Here the CDR3 reads CASSQGLDNYEQYF. CDR3 DNA sequence: TGTGCCAGCAGCCAAGGGCTCGATAATTACGAGCAGTACTTC.

The chain recombines TRBV6-5 with TRBJ2-1; 9 positions match TRBD1. CDR1 and CDR2 from the germline V gene are MNHEY and SVGAGI. V was pared by 8 bases and J by 5 bases, with 7 bases of the junction left unmatched. The CDR3 is 14 residues long. The CDR3 sequence: CASGHRGLDNEQFF. The CDR3 DNA reads TGTGCCAGCGGGCACAGGGGGCTCGACAATGAGCAGTTCTTC.

J is TRBJ2-4 and V is TRBV14; D unresolved. Per the germline V gene, CDR1 is SGHDN and CDR2 is FVKESK. V lost 1 base and J 0 bases, leaving 13 bases between the germline ends. This CDR3 comprises 17 residues. The CDR3 nucleotides are TGTGCCAGCAGCCAAGCTCCAGGCCGTCTAGCCAAAAACATTCAGTACTTC. Translation: CASSQAPGRLAKNIQYF.

The genes are TRBV28 and TRBJ1-2, with TRBD1 identical over 8 bases. The trim removed 6 bases at V and 1 base at J, leaving 10 bases unmatched. This CDR3 comprises 16 residues. CDR1 and CDR2 (germline): MDHEN, SYDVKM. The CDR3 sequence: CASSNVDRAINYGYTF. The CDR3 DNA reads as TGTGCCAGCAGCAATGTGGACAGGGCTATTAACTATGGCTACACCTTC.

Turning to this clone: Other DNA sequences within the sample encode an identical CDR3. The V and J genes are TRBV4-3 and TRBJ1-5; TRBD1 might be the D (5 bases). The germline CDR1 and CDR2 sequences are LGHNA and YSLEER. The CDR3 loop spans 14 amino acids. The V end lost 0 bases, the J end lost 7 bases, and 10 bases lay between the germline ends. The CDR3 here is CASSQEGGNQPQHF. The CDR3 DNA reads as TGCGCCAGCAGCCAAGAGGGGGGAAACCAGCCCCAGCATTTT.

The chain has TRBV6-6 and TRBJ1-2; D is possibly TRBD1 (6 bases). Germline V gene sequence: CDR1 MNHNY, CDR2 SVGAGI (reference sequence). Trimming removed 5 bases at V and 5 bases at J, with 9 bases between. This CDR3 contains 12 residues. CDR3 in DNA: TGTGCCAGCAGTCAACAGGGATATGGCTACACCTTC. Encoded protein: CASSQQGYGYTF.

This sequence joins TRBV11-3 and TRBJ2-7; 8 nucleotides agree with TRBD2. The CDR3 loop spans 15 amino acids. J lost 2 bases, V lost 5 bases, and 8 bases had no gene match. The germline V gene has CDR1 SGHNT and CDR2 YENEEA. CDR3 nucleotide sequence: TGTGCCAGCAGCCCTCTTAGCGGGGCCCCCTACGAGCAGTACTTC. Its protein product is CASSPLSGAPYEQYF.

This chain connects TRBV15 to TRBJ2-6, with no clear D. The ends were cut back, 5 bases at V and 0 bases at J, with 8 bases in the middle. CDR1 and CDR2 (germline): LNHNV, YYDKDF (reference sequence). CDR3 length: 15 amino acids. The CDR3, as DNA: TGTGCCACCAGCGTACAGAGCTCTGGGGCCAACGTCCTGACTTTC. As protein: CATSVQSSGANVLTF.

The chain links TRBV5-6 to TRBJ2-7; TRBD2 might be the D (7 bases). The V gene's germline CDR1 is SGHDT and CDR2 YYEEEE. Trimming took 3 bases from V and 7 from J, leaving 20 bases between them. The CDR3 length is 15 residues. CDR3 sequence (DNA): TGTGCCAGCAGCTCGGGGGGCAGGCTCACGGAAGAGCAGTACTTC. This encodes CASSSGGRLTEEQYF. The entire variable domain, with the rest obtained from reference TRBV5-6 and TRBJ2-7, is as follows: DAGVTQSPTHLIKTRGQQVTLRCSPKSGHDTVSWYQQALGQGPQFIFQYYEEEERQRGNFPDRFSGHQFPNYSSELNVNALLLGDSALYLCASSSGGRLTEEQYFGPGTRLTVT.